This passage covers 21 T cell receptor beta chains from one sample sequenced in a study of T cell clonality in common variable immunodeficiency (dated by TCRdb to about 2015). Beyond this particular receptor, the publication reports: Fewer deletions and N-nucleotide insertions were reportedly observed in CVID TCRbeta sequences, and highly modified clones with 13 or more V deletions were reportedly absent from CVID TCRbeta sequences.

The library was prepared using the immunoSEQ multiplex PCR assay. TCRdb's version of the immuneACCESS table is confined to in-frame rearrangements and falls short of the full clone set. An unresolved V gene accounts for under half of the shortfall where checked; the remainder is of unknown origin. The table gives roughly 39,000 clones for this sample, with none occurring only once. The ten largest make up around 5.8% of the sample. These TCRs are of unknown antigen specificity. The sample consisted of peripheral blood mononuclear cells. The receptors were sampled from a human donor with common variable immunodeficiency.

This clone was recorded at least ten times. The read finishes 3 residues shy of the CDR3 end, and the germline J gene is used to complete it. The chain is built from TRBV7-2 and TRBJ1-2; 8 positions agree with TRBD1. The CDR3 consists of 13 residues. V shed 5 bases and J 6 bases; nucleotides not matched to a gene: 5. Germline V gene sequence: CDR1 SGHTA, CDR2 FQGNSA. CDR3 DNA, as far as it was read: TGTGCCAGCAGCATACAGGGGGGGGATGGC. This gives the protein CASSIQGGDG. The whole CDR3 protein is CASSIQGGDGYTF.

On this clone itself: Read sequence stops 3 residues before the CDR3 end, and the germline J gene provides the missing end. V gene TRBV7-9 combines with J gene TRBJ2-5; TRBD1 might be the D (5 bases). The V end was cut by 4 bases, the J end by 5 bases, with 17 bases between. The CDR3 is made up of 15 amino acids. CDR1 and CDR2 from the germline V gene are SEHNR and FQNEAQ (reference sequence). Incomplete CDR3 DNA: TGTGCCAGCAGCTCCACAGGATTCGGTGGCGAGACC. This codes for CASSSTGFGGET. The whole CDR3 sequence reads CASSSTGFGGETQYF. The complete variable domain, with remaining parts taken from reference TRBV7-9 and TRBJ2-5, reads DTGVSQNPRHKITKRGQNVTFRCDPISEHNRLYWYRQTLGQGPEFLTYFQNEAQLEKSRLLSDRFSAERPKGSFSTLEIQRTEQGDSAMYLCASSSTGFGGETQYFGPGTRLLVL.

This clone occurred a few times. Read coverage stops 3 residues before the CDR3 terminus; the germline J gene supplies the remainder. V gene TRBV7-9 combines with J gene TRBJ1-4; a weak D match, TRBD1 (6 bases). The CDR3 sequence is 15 residues long. Trimming took off 3 bases at V and 4 bases at J, with 12 bases between the two ends. Germline V gene sequence: CDR1 SEHNR, CDR2 FQNEAQ (reference sequence). The CDR3 reads CASSFDRGHNEKLFF. The covered CDR3 bases are TGTGCCAGCAGCTTCGACCGGGGACATAATGAAAAA.

This clone was detected ten times or more. The read comes to an end 3 residues before the CDR3 does, leaving the germline J gene to fill in the end. The chain has TRBV7-9 and TRBJ2-1; 8 bases align to TRBD2. J gave up 8 bases and V 2 bases, and 8 bases lay outside the gene matches. This CDR3 spans 15 amino acids. CDR1 is SEHNR and CDR2 is FQNEAQ in the germline V gene (reference sequence). This CDR3 reads CASSLLSGRGYEQFF. The CDR3 DNA, read in part, is TGTGCCAGCAGCTTACTGAGCGGGAGAGGCTATGAG.

A few counts support this clone. Read data end 3 residues before the CDR3 end; the end is taken from the germline J gene. J is TRBJ2-5 and V is TRBV13, with 9 bases identical to TRBD2. Germline CDR1 is PRHDT and CDR2 is FYEKMQ (reference sequence). J gave up 5 bases and V 8 bases, and 9 bases lay outside the gene matches. This CDR3 is 14 amino acids long. The DNA read from the CDR3 is TGTGCCAGCGGTATAGCGGGAGTCGGGGAGACC. Translating gives CASGIAGVGET. The full CDR3 sequence reads CASGIAGVGETQYF.

The sample holds a few counts of this clone. One junction end does not reproduce the germline sequence, and a read error may be involved. The read ends 3 residues shy of where the CDR3 ends; the end is completed using the germline J gene. V usage is TRBV7-7 and J usage is TRBJ2-2, with 12 bases fitting TRBD2. The CDR3 loop spans 16 amino acids. Germline V gives CDR1 SSHAT, CDR2 FNYEAQ (reference sequence). The CDR3 loop is CASSLALAGGTGELFF. The part of the CDR3 DNA that was read is TGTGCTAGCAGCTTAGCACTAGCGGGAGGCACCGGGGAG.

This clone has ten or more counts. The read ends 3 residues before the CDR3 terminus; that terminus is restored from the germline J gene. The chain is built from TRBV5-1 and TRBJ1-4; D is possibly TRBD1 (5 bases). V was pared by 7 bases and J by 4 bases, with 11 bases between. Germline CDR1 is SGHRS and CDR2 is YFSETQ. This CDR3 contains 13 residues. The CDR3: CASGQGNNEKLFF. Partial CDR3 DNA: TGCGCCAGCGGGCAGGGAAATAATGAAAAA.

Concerning this clone: The DNA ends 3 residues before the CDR3 does, and the rest of the CDR3 is filled in from the germline J gene. V is TRBV7-3 and J is TRBJ2-5; 7 positions match TRBD2. The CDR3 spans 13 residues. CDR1 is SGHTA, CDR2 FQGTGA, per germline. V was pared by 5 bases and J by 5 bases, with 5 bases of the junction left unmatched. The CDR3: CASSPGGRETQYF. CDR3 DNA, as far as it was read: TGTGCCAGCAGCCCCGGGGGGAGGGAGACC.

This clone has more than one count but fewer than ten. Read coverage stops 3 residues before the CDR3 terminus; the germline J gene supplies the remainder. The chain combines TRBV6-1 with TRBJ2-2, with TRBD1 matching over 7 bases. This CDR3 comprises 15 residues. Unmatched junction bases numbered 5, after V lost 4 bases and J lost 3 bases. Looked up from germline, CDR1 is MNHNS and CDR2 is SASEGT. This CDR3 is CASSGGQEYTGELFF. The sequenced part of the CDR3 DNA is TGTGCCAGCAGTGGCGGACAGGAGTACACCGGGGAG.

Of note for this clone: The CDR3 goes on 3 residues after the read ends, and that part is filled in from the germline J gene. J is TRBJ1-2 and V is TRBV6-2 or TRBV6-3, with D maybe TRBD1 (5 bases). The germline V gene has CDR1 MNHEY and CDR2 SVGEGT. The CDR3 covers 12 residues. V shed 2 bases and J shed 6 bases, with 7 bases lying between them. The CDR3: CASSYDSHGYTF. The part of the CDR3 DNA that was read is TGTGCCAGCAGTTACGACAGTCATGGC.

This clone has a count of ten or more. The CDR3 extends 3 residues past the end of the read, so its final part is completed from the germline J gene. The chain combines TRBV7-3 with TRBJ2-5; 11 bases match TRBD2. Germline V CDR1 and CDR2: SGHTA, FQGTGA. With V trimmed by 1 base and J by 5 bases, 3 bases remained unmatched. The CDR3 sequence is 15 residues long. The part of the CDR3 DNA that was read is TGTGCCAGCAGCTTAAGGCTAGCGGGAGGCGAGACC. Its protein product is CASSLRLAGGET. The CDR3 in its entirety is CASSLRLAGGETQYF.

A few counts support this clone. The read comes to an end 3 residues before the CDR3 does, leaving the germline J gene to fill in the end. The chain couples TRBV6-2 or TRBV6-3 to TRBJ1-3; tentatively, D is TRBD1 (5 bases). CDR3 length: 15 residues. Deletions cut 2 bases from V and 4 bases from J, with 12 bases between. Germline CDR1 MNHEY, CDR2 SVGEGT. The CDR3 bases that were read are TGTGCCAGCAGTTACGGACGGGGGTACGGAAACACC. Its translation: CASSYGRGYGNT. From start to end, the CDR3 is CASSYGRGYGNTIYF.

Ten or more counts support this clone. The read ends 3 residues early relative to the CDR3; the germline J gene fills the gap. The J gene is TRBJ1-2, the V gene TRBV30, with a tentative D call TRBD1 (6 bases). Germline lookup yields CDR1 GTSNPN and CDR2 SVGIG (reference sequence). The CDR3 totals 14 residues. Trimming shortened V by 3 bases and J by 5 bases, and 16 bases separated the two germline ends. Partial CDR3 DNA: TGTGCCTGGAGCGCCGACAGGTCTTCTTATGGC. Translated: CAWSADRSSYG. The whole CDR3 protein is CAWSADRSSYGYTF.

This clone was found many times. The sequenced fragment ends 3 residues before the CDR3 boundary, so the rest is inferred from the germline J gene. The chain uses TRBV5-1 and TRBJ2-2, with D perhaps matching TRBD2 (5 bases). CDR3 length: 13 amino acids. CDR1 SGHRS and CDR2 YFSETQ come from the germline V gene. Trimming left V 2 bases short and J 7 bases short, with 9 bases between. CDR3 residues: CASSFGLIGELFF. The CDR3 bases that were read are TGCGCCAGCAGCTTCGGACTGATCGGGGAG.

This clone turned up a few times. Sequencing ends 3 residues short of the CDR3 end; the germline J gene provides the rest. The chain links TRBV23-1 to TRBJ1-5; D possibly corresponds to TRBD1 (5 bases). Being an ORF, TRBV23-1 has a function that is uncertain. This CDR3 contains 16 residues. V was shortened by 4 bases and J by 1 base, with 14 bases between the two germline ends. The part of the CDR3 DNA that was read is TGCGCCAGCAGTCGCAAGGGGCACGGCAGCAATCAGCCC. Translated, it gives CASSRKGHGSNQP. The whole CDR3 sequence is CASSRKGHGSNQPQHF.

This clone was seen repeatedly, ten times or more. The sequence runs out 3 residues before the end of the CDR3; the remainder is reconstructed from the germline J gene. The chain combines TRBV7-9 with TRBJ1-1; D is undetermined. V dropped 10 bases and J dropped 1 base, with 13 bases sitting between them. Germline CDR1 SEHNR, CDR2 FQNEAQ (reference sequence). This CDR3 region has 13 residues. The sequenced CDR3 bases are TGTGCCACCGGGGAAACAGAGAACACTGAA. Protein: CATGETENTE. The full CDR3 is CATGETENTEAFF.

This clone was counted between two and nine times. The read ends 3 residues shy of where the CDR3 ends; the end is completed using the germline J gene. The chain employs TRBV2 and TRBJ2-2, with D hard to call. Deletions cut 7 bases from V and 6 bases from J, with 9 bases between. Germline values: CDR1 SNHLY, CDR2 FYNNEI. The CDR3 totals 12 residues. The CDR3 DNA, read in part, is TGTGCCAGCAACCCAGGAGCCGGGGAG. It is translated as CASNPGAGE. The full CDR3 sequence reads CASNPGAGELFF.

Worth noting for this clone: The CDR3 end is not reached by the read, which stops 3 residues before it; the germline J gene fills it in. J is TRBJ2-2 and V is TRBV11-3; D unresolved. CDR3 length: 13 residues. V lost 6 bases and J lost 6, with 11 bases in between. From germline, CDR1 is SGHNT and CDR2 YENEEA. The CDR3: CASRSHAAGELFF. The sequenced CDR3 bases are TGTGCCAGCAGGTCCCACGCGGCCGGGGAG.

This clone was observed at least ten times. The read terminates 3 residues ahead of where the CDR3 ends, so the germline J gene completes it. The V and J genes are TRBV18 and TRBJ1-1, with D uncertain. This CDR3 spans 13 amino acids. Germline loops: CDR1 KGHSH, CDR2 LQKENI. V gave up 2 bases and J gave up 0 bases, with 4 bases separating them. The CDR3 region is CASSPAMNTEAFF. The DNA read from the CDR3 is TGTGCCAGCTCACCAGCGATGAACACTGAA.

As for this clone: The CDR3 goes on 3 residues after the read ends, and that part is filled in from the germline J gene. The genes are TRBV7-8 and TRBJ2-5; TRBD2 matches 13 bases. The length of the CDR3 is 15 residues. Losses at the gene ends were 5 bases for V and 5 bases for J; bases not matched to a gene: 5. The V gene's germline CDR1 is SGHVS and CDR2 FQNEAQ. The CDR3 protein is CASSAGLAGSETQYF. CDR3 bases read: TGTGCCAGCAGCGCGGGACTAGCGGGATCGGAGACC.

This clone was seen many times. The CDR3 bases that were read are TGCGCCAGCAGCTTGGAATCCTCCGGGACAAGAGGAAACACC. Translation: CASSLESSGTRGNT. The whole CDR3 reads CASSLESSGTRGNTIYF. The chain is built from TRBV5-1 and TRBJ1-3, with D maybe TRBD1 (6 bases). The CDR3 end is not reached by the read, which stops 3 residues before it; the germline J gene fills it in. This CDR3 has 17 residues. V lost 0 bases, J lost 4 bases, and 17 bases lay in between. Germline V gene lookup returns CDR1 SGHRS and CDR2 YFSETQ. Full variable domain (remainder filled in from reference TRBV5-1 and TRBJ1-3): KAGVTQTPRYLIKTRGQQVTLSCSPISGHRSVSWYQQTPGQGLQFLFEYFSETQRNKGNFPGRFSGRQFSNSRSEMNVSTLELGDSALYLCASSLESSGTRGNTIYFGEGSWLTVV.